Each of the 12 T cell receptor beta chains below was sequenced from the same sample in a study of T-cell reconstitution after alpha-beta-depleted transplantation in children. TCRbeta library preparation incorporated unique molecular identifiers. TCRdb reprocessed the PCR reads with MiXCR, giving one entry per CDR3 protein. There are some 600,000 distinct CDR3 sequences in the sample; 15% to 20% occur only once, and 0.8% to 1.1% lies in the top ten. Sequenced material: PBMCs from the stem cell graft donor, taken from the stem cell graft. The receptor set was obtained from a human donor who donated a stem cell graft to a child with acute myeloid leukemia.

The table lists this clonotype with many counts. The chain combines TRBV5-6 with TRBJ2-3; 8 positions match TRBD2. Germline V gene data show CDR1 as SGHDT and CDR2 as YYEEEE. The CDR3 loop spans 15 amino acids. Trimming at V came to 4 bases and at J to 4 bases, leaving 8 bases not matched to a gene. The CDR3 sequence is CASSARRGAADTQYF. CDR3 coding DNA: TGTGCCAGCAGCGCGAGGCGGGGGGCGGCAGATACGCAGTATTTT.

This clonotype has ten or more counts. This chain links TRBV7-2 with TRBJ2-1, with 7 bases matching TRBD1. CDR3 length: 15 amino acids. With V trimmed by 1 base and J by 6 bases, 6 bases remained unmatched. Germline CDR1 SGHTA, CDR2 FQGNSA. Written as DNA, the CDR3 is TGTGCCAGCAGCTTAGTCCGGGACAGCCGCAATGAGCAGTTCTTC. Amino acids: CASSLVRDSRNEQFF.

The chain is built from TRBV12-3 or TRBV12-4 and TRBJ1-5; D not resolved. The V end lost 8 bases, the J end lost 2 bases, and 16 bases lay between the germline ends. The CDR3 is 15 amino acids. In DNA form, the CDR3 reads TGTGCCAGCCGATTGGATCGAATCGGCAATCAGCCCCAGCATTTT. Translation gives CASRLDRIGNQPQHF.

This clonotype appeared many times. The CDR3 DNA follows: TGTGCCAGCAGTTCACGATACAATGAGCAGTTCTTC. Translation gives CASSSRYNEQFF. The rearrangement links TRBV6-5 to TRBJ2-1; D remains unclear. The V gene's germline CDR1 is MNHEY and CDR2 SVGAGI. Trimming pared 4 bases from V and 4 bases from J, leaving 5 bases between. The CDR3 length is 12 residues.

This clonotype was seen repeatedly, ten times or more. The CDR3 DNA is TGCAGCGCCTTCGGTGGCAATCAGCCCCAGCATTTT. Amino acid sequence: CSAFGGNQPQHF. J is TRBJ1-5 and V is TRBV20-1; D is uncertain. The CDR3 length is 12 residues. Germline V gene lookup returns CDR1 DFQATT and CDR2 SNEGSKA (reference sequence).

In this sample, this clonotype turned up many times. The rearrangement uses TRBV20-1 and TRBJ2-1; TRBD1 matches 7 bases. CDR1 is DFQATT, CDR2 SNEGSKA, per germline (reference sequence). The CDR3 covers 14 residues. Trimming cost V 6 bases and J 5 bases; bases outside gene matches: 10. CDR3 coding DNA: TGCAGTGCCGAAGCCTTAGACAGGGACAATGAGCAGTTCTTC. As protein: CSAEALDRDNEQFF.

V gene TRBV7-8 combines with J gene TRBJ2-3, with TRBD2 matching 11 bases. Germline CDR1 reads SGHVS; CDR2 reads FQNEAQ. Trimming took 5 bases from V and 2 from J; bases not matched to a gene: 9. CDR3 size: 17 residues. The CDR3 is CASSHIAGGVDTDTQYF. CDR3 nucleotides: TGTGCCAGCAGCCATATAGCGGGGGGGGTTGACACAGATACGCAGTATTTT.

This clonotype has ten or more counts. This chain uses TRBV20-1 with TRBJ2-7; 11 nucleotides match TRBD2. There are 15 residues in the CDR3. V trimming: 6 bases; J trimming: 1 base; junction bases outside the gene matches: 8. Germline V gene sequence: CDR1 DFQATT, CDR2 SNEGSKA (reference sequence). As DNA, the CDR3 is TGCAGTGCCCCCATCACTAGCGGGGGTTCCTACGAGCAGTACTTC. It is translated as CSAPITSGGSYEQYF.

As for this clonotype: Just one base apart from a much larger clone, this may be a read error. The chain joins TRBV20-1 to TRBJ2-2; D remains unclear. Between the trimmed V and J ends, which lost 1 base and 4 bases, there was a span of 13 bases. Germline CDR1 DFQATT, CDR2 SNEGSKA (reference sequence). This CDR3 spans 15 amino acids. The CDR3 region has the DNA TGCAGTGCTAGAGCGGGCCGCTCGATCACCGGGGAGCTGTTTTTT. Translated: CSARAGRSITGELFF.

The V and J genes are TRBV7-2 and TRBJ1-3; D perhaps matches TRBD1 (6 bases). Germline V CDR1 and CDR2: SGHTA, FQGNSA. The CDR3 totals 15 residues. V was trimmed by 7 bases and J by 3 bases, leaving 16 bases between them. The DNA of the CDR3 is TGTGCCAGCACCACAGGGAAAAGCGTTGGAAACACCATATATTTT. Translated, it gives CASTTGKSVGNTIYF.

The sample holds a few counts of this clonotype. The chain carries TRBV21-1 and TRBJ1-2. TRBV21-1 is described as a pseudogene. CDR3 length equals 16 residues. The CDR3 here is CASSKEKPPAVYGYTF. The CDR3 region has the DNA TGTGCCAGCAGCAAAGAGAAGCCACCGGCGGTCTATGGCTACACCTTC.

The CDR3, as DNA: TGTGCCAGCAGTGAATGGGGACAGACCTACGAGCAGTACTTC. It specifies CASSEWGQTYEQYF. The chain joins TRBV6-1 to TRBJ2-7, with 7 bases identical to TRBD1. Looked up from germline, CDR1 is MNHNS and CDR2 is SASEGT. The V gene end was trimmed by 2 bases and the J gene end by 2 bases; junction bases not matched to a gene: 3. This CDR3 spans 14 amino acids.